This TCR beta chain was recorded in a study of blood T cell repertoires in COVID-19. Turning to the study itself: In each case, the material was cDNA or gDNA derived from T cells, B-cell-depleted T cells, or PBMCs.

As processed by the authors: Amplifying reference gene primers gave estimates of nucleated cell counts. Sequenced by immunoSEQ multiplex PCR; TCRdb stores in-frame clones only, minus some. That table supplies the V and J calls and clone size; D and trimming were determined from the DNA. The sample lists about 41,000 clones, about 85% seen once, with 4.3% in the top ten. The CDR3 runs 13 residues. The ends lost 4 bases at V and 8 bases at J; junction bases unmatched: 7. CDR1 is SGHTA and CDR2 is FQGNSA in the germline V gene. The sequencing sample was made of peripheral blood. The chain recombines TRBV7-2 with TRBJ1-2, with 7 bases that match TRBD1. The receptor was derived from a man in his 60s with acute or convalescent COVID-19. As DNA, the CDR3 is TGTGCCAGCAGCTCCCGGGACAGAGGAGGCTACACCTTC. It yields the protein CASSSRDRGGYTF.